This passage covers 16 T cell receptor beta chains from one sample sequenced in a study of CD8+CD57+ T cells in acquired aplastic anemia (dated by TCRdb to 2017 to 2018). Sequencing relied on an Illumina HiSeq 2000. Genomic DNA was used as template for profiling of TCR beta VDJ combinations and CDR3 sequences. The public reads were reanalyzed by TCRdb: fastp trimming at Q25, MiXCR alignment, in-frame beta chains only. Under each unique CDR3 protein, matching rows form one entry showing the most common genes and DNA. This sample lists 200,000 to 250,000 distinct CDR3 sequences; 40% to 60% were detected once. Clones ranked in the top ten supply just under 20% of the sample. Patients chosen for sequencing had shown expansion of CD8+CD57+ cells by flow cytometry. Source material: sorted CD4+, CD8+, or CD8+CD57+ T cells (not recorded which) from PBMCs. These receptors originate from a human donor with aplastic anemia.

This chain uses TRBV10-3 with TRBJ2-1; D possibly corresponds to TRBD2 (6 bases). This CDR3 has 18 residues. Trimming took 10 bases from V and 4 from J, leaving 29 bases between them. Looked up from germline, CDR1 is ENHRY and CDR2 is SYGVKD. CDR3 sequence (DNA): TGTGCCACCTGGGGAGGTACTAGCTTGGGTGACCTATACAATGAGCAGTTCTTC. Translating gives CATWGGTSLGDLYNEQFF.

The genes are TRBV7-3 and TRBJ2-6; possibly TRBD1 or TRBD2 for D (5 bases each). The CDR3 is made up of 19 amino acids. CDR1 and CDR2 (germline): SGHTA, FQGTGA. V lost 5 bases to trimming and J lost 4 bases, with 24 bases between them. CDR3 residues: CASSAKPGPPGTGANVLTF. CDR3 DNA sequence: TGTGCCAGCAGCGCAAAGCCGGGACCCCCAGGGACCGGGGCCAACGTCCTGACTTTC.

The rearrangement joins TRBV29-1 to TRBJ2-5; 8 nucleotides align to TRBD1. The CDR3 runs 15 residues. The germline CDR1 and CDR2 sequences are SQVTM and ANQGSEA. V lost 3 bases and J lost 0; bases outside the gene matches: 6. CDR3 coding DNA: TGCAGCGTTGACGGTGGCAGGGGGCACCAAGAGACCCAGTACTTC. This translates into CSVDGGRGHQETQYF.

This clonotype has at least ten counts. The V and J genes are TRBV7-3 and TRBJ2-2; the D is unclear. Germline CDR1 SGHTA, CDR2 FQGTGA. With 6 bases removed from V and 6 bases from J, the gap between germline ends came to 11 bases. The CDR3 extends over 13 amino acids. The DNA of the CDR3 is TGTGCCAGCAGTTTCCATTGGCCCGGGGAGCTGTTTTTT. Residues: CASSFHWPGELFF.

This clonotype came up many times. The chain employs TRBV5-1 and TRBJ2-7; TRBD2 aligns across 7 bases. The CDR3 has 14 residues. Germline CDR1 and CDR2: SGHRS and YFSETQ. Trimming took 1 base from V and 2 from J; bases not matched to a gene: 3. The CDR3 here is CASSLISGAYEQYF. The CDR3 region has the DNA TGCGCCAGCAGCTTGATAAGCGGGGCCTACGAGCAGTACTTC.

This clonotype was counted ten times or more. The gene calls are TRBV20-1 and TRBJ2-3; 8 bases are a match to TRBD1. This CDR3 contains 13 residues. V shed 4 bases, J shed 1 base, and the junction held 1 base outside the gene matches. The germline gives CDR1 DFQATT, CDR2 SNEGSKA (reference sequence). The CDR3 nucleotides are TGCAGTGCTACGACAGGGGGCACAGATACGCAGTATTTT. Translated: CSATTGGTDTQYF.

The V and J genes are TRBV7-9 and TRBJ1-6; D is ambiguous. Germline V gene data show CDR1 as SEHNR and CDR2 as FQNEAQ (reference sequence). V was shortened by 4 bases and J by 7 bases, with 11 bases between the two germline ends. The length of the CDR3 is 14 residues. Here the CDR3 reads CASSSNLGNSPLHF. The CDR3 DNA sequence: TGTGCCAGCAGCTCAAATCTGGGCAATTCACCCCTCCACTTT. The whole variable domain, remainder taken from reference TRBV7-9 and TRBJ1-6, is DTGVSQNPRHKITKRGQNVTFRCDPISEHNRLYWYRQTLGQGPEFLTYFQNEAQLEKSRLLSDRFSAERPKGSFSTLEIQRTEQGDSAMYLCASSSNLGNSPLHFGNGTRLTVT.

The rearrangement uses TRBV10-3 and TRBJ1-2; possible D gene TRBD1, 6 bases. The germline CDR1 and CDR2 sequences are ENHRY and SYGVKD. The V end was cut by 3 bases, the J end by 2 bases, with 10 bases between. This CDR3 region has 14 residues. In nucleotides, the CDR3 is TGTGCCATCAGTGACCAGGGGAGCAACTATGGCTACACCTTC. It is translated as CAISDQGSNYGYTF.

The chain joins TRBV9 to TRBJ1-5; D gene ambiguous. V shed 1 base and J shed 5 bases, with 7 bases lying between them. Germline values: CDR1 SGDLS, CDR2 YYNGEE. The CDR3 has 13 residues. In DNA, the CDR3 is TGTGCCAGCAGCGTACGGGGATATCAGCCCCAGCATTTT. Translated, it gives CASSVRGYQPQHF.

Note on this clonotype: This may be a read error: a much more frequent sequence differs by one nucleotide. The genes are TRBV2 and TRBJ2-7; D remains unclear. With 2 bases removed from V and 10 bases from J, the gap between germline ends came to 12 bases. The germline V gene has CDR1 SNHLY and CDR2 FYNNEI. This CDR3 has 12 amino acids. CDR3 bases: TGTGCCAGCAGTGAACGGGCAGGACCTCAGTACTTC. This sequence encodes CASSERAGPQYF.

In this sample, this clonotype turned up many times. The CDR3 loop is CASSAGTGGVSYGYTF. The CDR3 nucleotides read TGTGCCAGCAGCGCCGGGACAGGGGGGGTGAGCTATGGCTACACCTTC. The J gene is TRBJ1-2, the V gene TRBV9; the match to TRBD1 covers 11 bases. The V and J ends lost 3 bases and 4 bases, in that order; junction bases with no gene match: 8. The CDR3 is 16 residues long. CDR1 SGDLS and CDR2 YYNGEE come from the germline V gene.

This clonotype was recorded only once. As DNA, the CDR3 is TGTGCCAGCAGAGGGGGCGTAGGTCAGCCCCAGCATTTT. Translated: CASRGGVGQPQHF. The rearrangement uses TRBV2 and TRBJ1-5; 7 bases map to TRBD1. V lost 6 bases, J lost 6 bases, and 5 bases stayed unmatched. Germline CDR1 reads SNHLY; CDR2 reads FYNNEI. CDR3 length: 13 amino acids.

As for this clonotype: A much larger clone differs from this one at a single base, so this may be a read error. The CDR3 does not close with the conserved phenylalanine or tryptophan, likely indicating a read error. The rearrangement joins TRBV5-1 to TRBJ2-7; the D gene could be TRBD1 or TRBD2 (7 bases each). CDR3 length: 13 amino acids. Trimming took off 6 bases at V and 4 bases at J, with 14 bases between the two ends. The germline CDR1 and CDR2 sequences are SGHRS and YFSETQ. For the CDR3, the DNA is TGCGCCAGCACCGGGGAGGGACAGTACGAGCAGTACCTC. Residues: CASTGEGQYEQYL.

This clonotype was counted many times. The rearrangement links TRBV24-1 to TRBJ2-2; D gene unclear. Germline V gene lookup returns CDR1 KGHDR and CDR2 SFDVKD. V was pared by 9 bases and J by 4 bases, with 8 bases between. The CDR3 runs 12 residues. CDR3 DNA sequence: TGTGCCACCGGCAGCCCCACCGGGGAGCTGTTTTTT. Translated, it gives CATGSPTGELFF.

The chain uses TRBV24-1 and TRBJ1-5, with D maybe TRBD1 (6 bases). Trimming shortened V by 5 bases and J by 4 bases, and 14 bases separated the two germline ends. CDR3 length: 15 amino acids. CDR1 is KGHDR and CDR2 is SFDVKD in the germline V gene. This CDR3 reads CATSALTGRNQPQHF. The CDR3 DNA reads TGTGCCACCAGTGCCCTGACAGGTCGGAATCAGCCCCAGCATTTT.

This clonotype has at least ten counts. The gene calls are TRBV10-3 and TRBJ1-4, with a tentative D call TRBD1 (5 bases). Germline-derived CDR1 and CDR2 are ENHRY and SYGVKD. The CDR3 consists of 16 residues. V lost 2 bases to trimming and J lost 7 bases, with 17 bases between them. CDR3 amino acids: CAISEGQGFVGEKLFF. Written as DNA, the CDR3 is TGTGCCATCAGTGAGGGTCAGGGCTTTGTTGGTGAAAAACTGTTTTTT.